These T cell receptor beta chains were read from a single sample in a study of blood T cell repertoires in COVID-19. Data came from immunoSEQ multiplex PCR; TCRdb stores just in-frame clones and leaves some out. The repertoire includes roughly 190,000 clones, 76% of them detected once, and approximately 9% sits in the top ten. Sequenced material: peripheral blood. Source of these receptors: a woman aged 50 to 60 with active or convalescent COVID-19. Each CDR3 is given with its conserved first and last residue. The D gene is left open where the match is weak. Expanded clones get a size class; other rows say once, few or many, or leave the size out.

CDR3 protein	CDR3 DNA	clone size	D gene	V gene	J gene
CATSRGRNSPLHF	TGTGCCACCAGCAGAGGTCGTAATTCACCCCTCCACTTT	-	-	TRBV15	TRBJ1-6
CASSQGPAGVFSGGNEQFF	TGCGCCAGCAGCCAAGGCCCAGCGGGAGTCTTTAGCGGGGGCAATGAGCAGTTCTTC	-	TRBD2	TRBV4-3	TRBJ2-1
CATSRDQEEKLFF	TGTGCCACCAGCAGAGATCAAGAGGAAAAACTGTTTTTT	-	-	TRBV15	TRBJ1-4
CASSEFPSGALLFF	TGTGCCAGCAGTGAATTCCCTAGCGGGGCATTACTGTTTTTT	-	TRBD2	TRBV6-1	TRBJ2-2
CASSARQRDTEAFF	TGTGCCAGCTCCGCGCGTCAGAGGGACACTGAAGCTTTCTTT	once	-	TRBV18	TRBJ1-1
CATRNTGANEKLFF	TGTGCCACCAGAAATACAGGGGCTAATGAAAAACTGTTTTTT	medium-sized	TRBD1	TRBV24-1	TRBJ1-4
CASSPFGGGNIQYF	TGTGCCAGCAGCCCGTTCGGGGGAGGGAACATTCAGTACTTC	few	TRBD2	TRBV6-2/TRBV6-3	TRBJ2-4
CAISESTEGGYTF	TGTGCCATCAGTGAGTCGACGGAGGGTGGCTACACCTTC	-	-	TRBV10-3	TRBJ1-2
CASSQGTSGGGETQYF	TGTGCCAGCAGCCAAGGGACTAGCGGGGGGGGAGAGACCCAGTACTTC	-	TRBD2	TRBV4-2	TRBJ2-5
CASSLGTDQETQYF	TGTGCCAGCAGCTTAGGGACAGACCAAGAGACCCAGTACTTC	few	-	TRBV11-1	TRBJ2-5
CASWDRGRLTEAFF	TGTGCCAGCTGGGACAGGGGGCGCCTTACTGAAGCTTTCTTT	-	TRBD1	TRBV28	TRBJ1-1
CASTRDTYQPQHF	TGTGCCAGCACCCGGGACACCTATCAGCCCCAGCATTTT	-	-	TRBV12-3/TRBV12-4	TRBJ1-5
CASSPGRGTTGELFF	TGTGCCAGCAGCCCTGGTAGGGGGACGACCGGGGAGCTGTTTTTT	-	-	TRBV7-2	TRBJ2-2
CASSRGQKNSPLHF	TGTGCCAGCAGTAGGGGACAGAAGAATTCACCCCTCCACTTT	-	TRBD1	TRBV6-5	TRBJ1-6
CASSPLSQGTNTEAFF	TGTGCCAGCTCACCCCTATCACAGGGGACTAACACTGAAGCTTTCTTT	few	TRBD1	TRBV18	TRBJ1-1
CASRGTPDYEQYF	TGTGCCAGCAGAGGGACACCAGACTACGAGCAGTACTTC	-	-	TRBV3-1/TRBV3-2	TRBJ2-7
CASSFRGEQYF	TGCGCCAGCAGCTTCCGAGGCGAGCAGTACTTC	-	-	TRBV4-1	TRBJ2-7
CAWGWGGASETQYF	TGTGCCTGGGGCTGGGGGGGGGCCTCAGAGACCCAGTACTTC	-	-	TRBV30	TRBJ2-5
CASSQEPFPTNTGELFF	TGCGCCAGCAGCCAAGAGCCGTTCCCTACGAACACCGGGGAGCTGTTTTTT	few	-	TRBV4-3	TRBJ2-2
CASSSPGTGGLFTEAFF	TGCGCCAGCAGCAGCCCCGGGACAGGGGGCCTATTCACTGAAGCTTTCTTT	-	TRBD1	TRBV5-1	TRBJ1-1
CASSSGSLRVSLGTQYF	TGTGCCAGCAGTTCGGGTAGTCTGAGGGTTTCCCTTGGTACGCAGTATTTT	-	-	TRBV28	TRBJ2-3
CASSLTGVYNNEQFF	TGTGCCAGCAGTCTGACAGGGGTCTACAACAATGAGCAGTTCTTC	few	TRBD1	TRBV6-2/TRBV6-3	TRBJ2-1
CASSSRLAGGPDTQYF	TGTGCCAGCAGCTCTCGACTAGCGGGAGGCCCAGATACGCAGTATTTT	-	TRBD2	TRBV9	TRBJ2-3
CASSVPAGENYGYTF	TGTGCCAGTAGCGTGCCCGCAGGGGAAAACTATGGCTACACCTTC	few	-	TRBV19	TRBJ1-2
CASSFRTKGEKLFF	TGTGCCAGCAGTTTTAGGACCAAGGGGGAAAAACTGTTTTTT	-	-	TRBV27	TRBJ1-4
CASSQVFGETQYF	TGCGCCAGCAGCCAAGTCTTCGGGGAGACCCAGTACTTC	-	-	TRBV4-3	TRBJ2-5
CASSQHLNTEAFF	TGTGCCAGCAGCCAACATTTGAACACTGAAGCTTTCTTT	-	-	TRBV7-8	TRBJ1-1
CASSQRRQGGETQYF	TGTGCCAGCAGCCAAAGGCGGCAGGGAGGGGAGACCCAGTACTTC	-	TRBD2	TRBV3-1/TRBV3-2	TRBJ2-5
CASSPGTGMIAFF	TGTGCCAGCAGTCCCGGGACAGGGATGATAGCTTTCTTT	-	TRBD1	TRBV28	TRBJ1-1
CASSISGLEKTQYF	TGTGCCAGTAGTATATCGGGACTAGAGAAGACCCAGTACTTC	-	TRBD2	TRBV19	TRBJ2-5
CASSHADRAGEQYF	TGCGCCAGCAGCCACGCAGACAGGGCGGGCGAGCAGTACTTC	-	TRBD1	TRBV5-1	TRBJ2-7
CASSDRDRGGEKLFF	TGTGCCAGCAGCGACCGGGACAGGGGGGGTGAAAAACTGTTTTTT	-	TRBD1	TRBV13	TRBJ1-4
CASRGRLGEQFF	TGTGCCAGCAGGGGGAGGTTAGGCGAGCAGTTCTTC	-	-	TRBV5-5	TRBJ2-1